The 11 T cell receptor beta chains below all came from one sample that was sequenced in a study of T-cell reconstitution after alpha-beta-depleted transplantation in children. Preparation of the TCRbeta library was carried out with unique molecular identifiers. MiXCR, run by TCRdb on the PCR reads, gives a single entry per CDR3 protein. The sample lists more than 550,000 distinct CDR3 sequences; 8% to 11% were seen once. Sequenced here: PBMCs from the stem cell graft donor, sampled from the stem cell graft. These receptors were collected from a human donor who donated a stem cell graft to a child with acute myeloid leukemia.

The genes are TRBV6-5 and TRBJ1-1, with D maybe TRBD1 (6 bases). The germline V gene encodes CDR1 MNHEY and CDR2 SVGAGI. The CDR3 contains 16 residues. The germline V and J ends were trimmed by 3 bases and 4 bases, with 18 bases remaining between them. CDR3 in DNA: TGTGCCAGCAGTTATCGTAGCAGGGGATTGTCCACTGAAGCTTTCTTT. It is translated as CASSYRSRGLSTEAFF.

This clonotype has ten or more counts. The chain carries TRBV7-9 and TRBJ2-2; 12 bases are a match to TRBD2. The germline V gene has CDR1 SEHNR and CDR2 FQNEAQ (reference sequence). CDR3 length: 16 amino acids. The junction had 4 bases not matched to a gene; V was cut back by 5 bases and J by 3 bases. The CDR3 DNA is TGTGCCAGCAGCCCTAGCGGGAGGGAGGACACCGGGGAGCTGTTTTTT. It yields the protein CASSPSGREDTGELFF.

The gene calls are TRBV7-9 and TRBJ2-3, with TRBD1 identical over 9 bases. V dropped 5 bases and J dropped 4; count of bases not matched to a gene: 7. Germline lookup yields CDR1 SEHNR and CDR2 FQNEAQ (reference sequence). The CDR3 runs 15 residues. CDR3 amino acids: CASSPGTGSSDTQYF. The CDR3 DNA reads TGTGCCAGCAGCCCCGGGACAGGGTCGTCAGATACGCAGTATTTT.

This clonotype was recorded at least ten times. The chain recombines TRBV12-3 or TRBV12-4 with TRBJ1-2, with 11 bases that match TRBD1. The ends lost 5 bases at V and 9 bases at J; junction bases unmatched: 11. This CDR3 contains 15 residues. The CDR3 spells CASSAGAGTGGSYTF. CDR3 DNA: TGTGCCAGCAGTGCAGGGGCCGGGACAGGGGGGAGCTACACCTTC.

DNA of the CDR3: TGTGCCAGCAGCCCTAGCGGGGTGACCTACAATGAGCAGTTCTTC. Encoded protein: CASSPSGVTYNEQFF. This chain connects TRBV6-2 or TRBV6-3 to TRBJ2-1, with 9 bases lining up with TRBD2. Trimming removed 6 bases from V and 2 bases from J; junction bases left unmatched: 5. Looked up from germline, CDR1 is MNHEY and CDR2 is SVGEGT. The CDR3 sequence is 15 residues long.

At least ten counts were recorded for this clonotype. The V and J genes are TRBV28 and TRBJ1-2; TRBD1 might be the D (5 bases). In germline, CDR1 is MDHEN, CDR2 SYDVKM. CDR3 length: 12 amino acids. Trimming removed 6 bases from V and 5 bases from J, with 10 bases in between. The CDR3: CASSPGPYGYTF. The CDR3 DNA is TGTGCCAGCAGCCCAGGGCCTTATGGCTACACCTTC.

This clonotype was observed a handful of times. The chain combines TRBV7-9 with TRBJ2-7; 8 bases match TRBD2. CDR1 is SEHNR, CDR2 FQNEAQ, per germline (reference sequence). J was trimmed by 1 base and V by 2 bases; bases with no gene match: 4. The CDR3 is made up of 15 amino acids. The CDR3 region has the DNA TGTGCCAGCAGCTTAAACGCGGGAGGATCCTACGAGCAGTACTTC. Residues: CASSLNAGGSYEQYF.

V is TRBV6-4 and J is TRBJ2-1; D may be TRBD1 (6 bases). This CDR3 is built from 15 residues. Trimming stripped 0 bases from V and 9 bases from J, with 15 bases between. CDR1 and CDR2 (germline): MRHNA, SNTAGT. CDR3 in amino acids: CASSDSVTGSTEQFF. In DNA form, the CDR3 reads TGTGCCAGCAGTGACTCGGTTACAGGGTCCACTGAGCAGTTCTTC.

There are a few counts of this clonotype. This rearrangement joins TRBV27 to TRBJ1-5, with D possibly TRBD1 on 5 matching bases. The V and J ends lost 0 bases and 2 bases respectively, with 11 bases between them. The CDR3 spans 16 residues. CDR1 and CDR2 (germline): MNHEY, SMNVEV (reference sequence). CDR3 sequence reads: CASSLSGGLGNQPQHF. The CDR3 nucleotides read TGTGCCAGCAGTTTATCGGGGGGGTTAGGCAATCAGCCCCAGCATTTT.

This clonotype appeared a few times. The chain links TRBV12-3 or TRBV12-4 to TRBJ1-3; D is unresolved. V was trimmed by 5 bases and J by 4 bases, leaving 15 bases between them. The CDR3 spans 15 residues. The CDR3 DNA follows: TGTGCCAGCAGTATTGGAGGTCCGACCGGAAACACCATATATTTT. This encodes CASSIGGPTGNTIYF.

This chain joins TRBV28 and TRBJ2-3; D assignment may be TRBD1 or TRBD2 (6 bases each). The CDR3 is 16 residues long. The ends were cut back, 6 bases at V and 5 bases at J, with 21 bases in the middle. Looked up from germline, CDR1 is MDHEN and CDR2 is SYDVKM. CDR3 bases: TGTGCCAGCAGCCCTACCCAAGGGGGAGCGGGAGATACGCAGTATTTT. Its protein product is CASSPTQGGAGDTQYF.